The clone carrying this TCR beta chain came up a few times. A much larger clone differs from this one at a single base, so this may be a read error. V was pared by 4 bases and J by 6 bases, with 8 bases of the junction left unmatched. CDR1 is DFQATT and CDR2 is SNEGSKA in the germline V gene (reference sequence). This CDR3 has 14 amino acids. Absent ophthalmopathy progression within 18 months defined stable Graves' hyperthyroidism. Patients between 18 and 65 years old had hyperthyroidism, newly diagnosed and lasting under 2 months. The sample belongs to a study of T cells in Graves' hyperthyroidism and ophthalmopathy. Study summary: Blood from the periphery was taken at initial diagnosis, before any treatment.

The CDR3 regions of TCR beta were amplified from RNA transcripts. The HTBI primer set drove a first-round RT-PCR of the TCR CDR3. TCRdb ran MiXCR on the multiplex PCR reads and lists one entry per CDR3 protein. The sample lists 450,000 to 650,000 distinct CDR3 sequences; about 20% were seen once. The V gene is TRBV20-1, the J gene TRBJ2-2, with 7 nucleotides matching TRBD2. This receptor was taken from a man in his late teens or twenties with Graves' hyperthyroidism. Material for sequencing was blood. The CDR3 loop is CSATDAGRAGELFF. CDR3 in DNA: TGCAGTGCTACTGATGCGGGGAGGGCCGGGGAGCTGTTTTTT.